This TCR beta chain is drawn from a study of blood T cell repertoires in COVID-19. Study at large: Samples came from the United States, Italy and Spain, spanning acute and convalescent COVID-19. From T cells, B-cell-depleted T cells, or PBMCs came the material, which was cDNA or gDNA.

The V gene end was trimmed by 6 bases and the J gene end by 1 base; junction bases not matched to a gene: 2. The CDR3 has 13 residues. Germline V gene sequence: CDR1 MNHEY, CDR2 SVGAGI. Methods used by the authors: Reference gene primer amplification gave estimated nucleated cell counts. Measured with immunoSEQ multiplex PCR; TCRdb has only the in-frame clones, and not every one. The V and J calls and the clone size are those of that table, but D and trimming were determined from the DNA. In the table there are 100,000 or so clones, around 84% of which are singletons. The receptor comes from a man aged 65 to 85 with active or convalescent COVID-19. Sequencing input: peripheral blood. This sequence joins TRBV6-5 and TRBJ1-1, with 7 bases matching TRBD1. The CDR3 DNA is TGTGCCAGCAGACGGGACAGGAACACTGAAGCTTTCTTT. It translates to CASRRDRNTEAFF.